The 15 T cell receptor beta chains reported below all come from one sample, sequenced in a study of blood T cell repertoires in COVID-19. Clones were sequenced by immunoSEQ multiplex PCR, and TCRdb holds only the in-frame ones, with some missing. This sample has about 150,000 clones, with around 83% found just once. The specimen was peripheral blood. These receptors all stem from a woman between 45 and 60 years old in a cohort sampled during active or convalescent COVID-19.

The chain combines TRBV11-2 with TRBJ1-6, with 7 bases matching TRBD1. Germline CDR1 and CDR2: SGHAT and FQNNGV. The V gene end was trimmed by 3 bases and the J gene end by 5 bases; junction bases not matched to a gene: 7. The CDR3 is 16 residues long. The CDR3 reads CASSLRQGFNNSPLHF. The CDR3 DNA is TGTGCCAGCAGCTTGAGACAGGGCTTCAATAATTCACCCCTCCACTTT. The full variable domain, rest sourced from reference TRBV11-2 and TRBJ1-6, is EAGVAQSPRYKIIEKRQSVAFWCNPISGHATLYWYQQILGQGPKLLIQFQNNGVVDDSQLPKDRFSAERLKGVDSTLKIQPAKLEDSAVYLCASSLRQGFNNSPLHFGNGTRLTVT.

The chain employs TRBV7-9 and TRBJ2-5; a weak D match, TRBD1 (6 bases). The CDR3 has 15 amino acids. Germline values: CDR1 SEHNR, CDR2 FQNEAQ (reference sequence). V dropped 3 bases and J dropped 3 bases, with 14 bases sitting between them. This CDR3 is CASSFLSGAKETQYF. The CDR3 nucleotides are TGTGCCAGCAGCTTTTTGTCAGGGGCTAAAGAGACCCAGTACTTC.

The V gene is TRBV2, the J gene TRBJ1-2, with D perhaps matching TRBD1 (5 bases). Germline CDR1 and CDR2: SNHLY and FYNNEI. The V gene lost 4 bases and the J gene lost 6 bases, with 18 bases spanning the gap. The CDR3 loop spans 15 amino acids. The CDR3 nucleotides read TGTGCCAGCAGTGCCGTGGGCCAGGGAAGGAATGGCTACACCTTC. The encoded protein is CASSAVGQGRNGYTF.

The J gene is TRBJ1-5, the V gene TRBV4-3, with no clear D. Germline V gene data show CDR1 as LGHNA and CDR2 as YSLEER. V lost 1 base and J 3 bases, leaving 10 bases between the germline ends. This CDR3 comprises 15 residues. The CDR3 sequence is CASSQVAGINQPQHF. DNA for the CDR3: TGCGCCAGCAGCCAAGTGGCGGGTATCAATCAGCCCCAGCATTTT.

V usage is TRBV6-5 and J usage is TRBJ1-1, with D unclear. Between the trimmed V and J ends, which lost 6 bases and 1 base, there was a span of 12 bases. The CDR3 has 14 amino acids. Looked up from germline, CDR1 is MNHEY and CDR2 is SVGAGI. The CDR3 nucleotides read TGTGCCAGCAGGCTAGCGTCCTCGAACACTGAAGCTTTCTTT. This codes for CASRLASSNTEAFF.

V gene TRBV21-1 combines with J gene TRBJ1-2; TRBD1, as called in the table, went unchecked against the DNA. TRBV21-1 is a pseudogene. The CDR3 totals 16 residues. CDR3 sequence (DNA): TGTGCCAGCAGCAAAGATACAGGGGGCGAGACTTATGGCTACACCTTC. It specifies CASSKDTGGETYGYTF.

The chain carries TRBV15 and TRBJ1-5; weak D call: TRBD1 (5 bases). The CDR3 loop spans 15 amino acids. Germline CDR1 is LNHNV and CDR2 is YYDKDF (reference sequence). V lost 1 base and J 3 bases, leaving 10 bases between the germline ends. The CDR3 DNA reads TGTGCCACCAGCAGAGGGGCAGGGTACAATCAGCCCCAGCATTTT. This translates into CATSRGAGYNQPQHF.

The rearrangement joins TRBV15 to TRBJ2-1; D gene uncertain. The V gene lost 0 bases and the J gene lost 3 bases, with 6 bases spanning the gap. Germline CDR1 and CDR2: LNHNV and YYDKDF (reference sequence). There are 14 residues in the CDR3. CDR3 residues: CATSRDYSYNEQFF. DNA for the CDR3: TGTGCCACCAGCAGAGATTACAGCTACAATGAGCAGTTCTTC.

As DNA, the CDR3 is TGCAGTGCCCCTACTAACACTGAAGCTTTCTTT. Translating gives CSAPTNTEAFF. The V gene is TRBV20-1, the J gene TRBJ1-1; no definite D call. Germline V CDR1 and CDR2: DFQATT, SNEGSKA (reference sequence). There are 11 residues in the CDR3. The V gene lost 6 bases and the J gene lost 2 bases, with 7 bases spanning the gap.

This rearrangement joins TRBV12-5 to TRBJ1-2; 7 nucleotides agree with TRBD1. Looked up from germline, CDR1 is LGHNT and CDR2 is FRNRAP. This CDR3 has 13 residues. V was clipped by 5 bases and J by 7 bases; unmatched bases: 7. The CDR3 sequence: CASGPRQGSGYTF. CDR3 sequence (DNA): TGTGCTAGTGGTCCTCGACAGGGATCTGGCTACACCTTC.

This chain connects TRBV11-2 to TRBJ2-7; D possibly corresponds to TRBD2 (6 bases). CDR1 SGHAT and CDR2 FQNNGV come from the germline V gene. The CDR3 length is 14 residues. V lost 5 bases, J lost 1 base, and 12 bases lay in between. DNA of the CDR3: TGTGCCAGCAGCCAACGGGGGATATCCTACGAGCAGTACTTC. As protein: CASSQRGISYEQYF. Full variable domain (rest looked up from reference TRBV11-2 and TRBJ2-7): EAGVAQSPRYKIIEKRQSVAFWCNPISGHATLYWYQQILGQGPKLLIQFQNNGVVDDSQLPKDRFSAERLKGVDSTLKIQPAKLEDSAVYLCASSQRGISYEQYFGPGTRLTVT.

In its sample, this clone was seen once. The chain combines TRBV10-3 with TRBJ2-7; D is possibly TRBD2 (5 bases). CDR1 and CDR2 (germline): ENHRY, SYGVKD. The CDR3 totals 13 residues. Trimming removed 2 bases at V and 5 bases at J, with 10 bases between. CDR3 nucleotide sequence: TGTGCCATCAGTGAGGACCGGACTCACGAGCAGTACTTC. As protein: CAISEDRTHEQYF.

J is TRBJ1-5 and V is TRBV2; no definite D call. The CDR3 spans 14 residues. V was cut by 0 bases and J by 3 bases, with 6 bases left in between. The germline V gene encodes CDR1 SNHLY and CDR2 FYNNEI. DNA for the CDR3: TGTGCCAGCAGTGAAGCCAGTAACAATCAGCCCCAGCATTTT. Its protein is CASSEASNNQPQHF.

The rearrangement joins TRBV29-1 to TRBJ2-7, with 11 bases matching TRBD2. V shed 7 bases, J shed 0 bases, and the junction held 2 bases outside the gene matches. The CDR3 spans 13 residues. From germline, CDR1 is SQVTM and CDR2 ANQGSEA. CDR3 loop: CSAGTSGSYEQYF. CDR3 nucleotide sequence: TGCAGCGCCGGGACTAGCGGCTCCTACGAGCAGTACTTC.

The chain joins TRBV29-1 to TRBJ2-1; D gene uncertain. Germline assignment: CDR1 SQVTM and CDR2 ANQGSEA. CDR3 size: 12 residues. V gave up 3 bases and J gave up 9 bases, with 12 bases separating them. The CDR3 reads CSVEYSHREQFF. The CDR3 coding sequence is TGCAGCGTTGAGTACTCTCACCGTGAGCAGTTCTTC.